The 18 T cell receptor beta chains below come from one sample, sequenced in a study of cytomegalovirus exposure and HLA in healthy donors. Both 60 Vbeta primers and 13 Jbeta primers went into the PCR. Produced via immunoSEQ multiplex PCR; TCRdb's table is partial and in-frame only. The sample consists of 150,000 to 200,000 clones, approximately 80% of them appearing once. Specimen: PBMCs. The source is a woman in her 30s in good health and CMV-seropositive.

The chain joins TRBV5-1 to TRBJ1-5; 8 bases agree with TRBD1. J gave up 5 bases and V 2 bases, and 9 bases lay outside the gene matches. Germline CDR1 reads SGHRS; CDR2 reads YFSETQ. The CDR3 loop spans 16 amino acids. In DNA form, the CDR3 reads TGCGCCAGCAGCTTCCCGGGCAGGGGGCTGTATCAGCCCCAGCATTTT. Protein: CASSFPGRGLYQPQHF. The whole variable domain, filled in from reference TRBV5-1 and TRBJ1-5, reads KAGVTQTPRYLIKTRGQQVTLSCSPISGHRSVSWYQQTPGQGLQFLFEYFSETQRNKGNFPGRFSGRQFSNSRSEMNVSTLELGDSALYLCASSFPGRGLYQPQHFGDGTRLSIL.

J is TRBJ2-1 and V is TRBV9, with 11 bases matching TRBD2. With V trimmed by 0 bases and J by 6 bases, 2 bases remained unmatched. This CDR3 has 15 amino acids. CDR1 SGDLS and CDR2 YYNGEE come from the germline V gene. CDR3 sequence (DNA): TGTGCCAGCAGCGTAGAAGGACTAGCGGGCAATGAGCAGTTCTTC. It specifies CASSVEGLAGNEQFF.

The CDR3 nucleotides read TGTGCCTACTCGTCTCTCTTTCCTGGGGCGGGGTCCTACGAGCAGTACTTC. It yields the protein CAYSSLFPGAGSYEQYF. The chain couples TRBV30 to TRBJ2-7, with a tentative D call TRBD2 (6 bases). V was cut by 7 bases and J by 1 base, with 26 bases left in between. The CDR3 covers 17 residues. Germline V gene data show CDR1 as GTSNPN and CDR2 as SVGIG (reference sequence).

The rearrangement joins TRBV27 to TRBJ2-6; weak D call: TRBD2 (6 bases). This CDR3 comprises 15 residues. Germline assignment: CDR1 MNHEY and CDR2 SMNVEV (reference sequence). Trimming left V 4 bases short and J 2 bases short, with 9 bases between. CDR3: CASSSWGAGANVLTF. The CDR3 DNA sequence: TGTGCCAGCAGTTCCTGGGGGGCTGGGGCCAACGTCCTGACTTTC.

V gene TRBV7-2 combines with J gene TRBJ1-2; the match to TRBD1 covers 8 bases. This CDR3 is built from 15 residues. CDR1 and CDR2 (germline): SGHTA, FQGNSA. The J segment lost 0 bases and the V segment lost 8 bases, leaving 8 bases of the junction unmatched. The CDR3: CASARDRNSNYGYTF. In DNA, the CDR3 is TGTGCCAGCGCTCGGGACAGGAACTCTAACTATGGCTACACCTTC.

The CDR3 spells CASRAGTSGGETQYF. CDR3 coding DNA: TGTGCCAGCAGGGCCGGGACTAGCGGGGGGGAGACCCAGTACTTC. The chain uses TRBV2 and TRBJ2-5, with TRBD2 matching over 15 bases. The CDR3 totals 15 residues. V lost 6 bases and J lost 5; bases outside the gene matches: 4. The V gene's germline CDR1 is SNHLY and CDR2 FYNNEI. The full variable domain, with the rest looked up from reference TRBV2 and TRBJ2-5, is EPEVTQTPSHQVTQMGQEVILRCVPISNHLYFYWYRQILGQKVEFLVSFYNNEISEKSEIFDDQFSVERPDGSNFTLKIRSTKLEDSAMYFCASRAGTSGGETQYFGPGTRLLVL.

This rearrangement joins TRBV28 to TRBJ2-7, with D tentatively TRBD1 (6 bases). Between the trimmed V and J ends, which lost 4 bases and 6 bases, there was a span of 10 bases. This CDR3 contains 12 residues. CDR1 and CDR2 from the germline V gene are MDHEN and SYDVKM. The CDR3 loop reads CASSSYRAEQYF. The CDR3 nucleotides read TGTGCCAGCAGTTCCTACAGGGCCGAGCAGTACTTC.

CDR3 protein: CASSPSRRQETQYF. The DNA for the CDR3 is TGTGCCAGCTCACCATCTCGCAGGCAAGAGACCCAGTACTTC. The V and J genes are TRBV18 and TRBJ2-5; D call uncertain. V was pared by 2 bases and J by 2 bases, with 9 bases between. CDR3 length equals 14 residues. The germline gives CDR1 KGHSH, CDR2 LQKENI.

This rearrangement joins TRBV7-3 to TRBJ2-7, with 11 nucleotides matching TRBD1. V shed 2 bases, J shed 4 bases, and the junction held 1 base outside the gene matches. The germline V gene has CDR1 SGHTA and CDR2 FQGTGA. The CDR3 has 14 residues. Here the CDR3 reads CASSLGQGAYEQYF. The CDR3 bases are TGTGCCAGCAGCTTAGGACAGGGGGCTTACGAGCAGTACTTC.

The rearrangement uses TRBV5-1 and TRBJ2-7; D remains ambiguous. CDR3 length: 14 amino acids. V was cut by 0 bases and J by 0 bases, with 7 bases left in between. Per germline, CDR1 SGHRS and CDR2 YFSETQ. CDR3: CASSLGVSSYEQYF. CDR3 DNA: TGCGCCAGCAGCTTGGGCGTGAGCTCCTACGAGCAGTACTTC.

The rearrangement links TRBV5-1 to TRBJ2-2; 10 bases fit TRBD2. The CDR3 consists of 14 residues. Germline V gives CDR1 SGHRS, CDR2 YFSETQ. V lost 5 bases and J lost 6; bases outside the gene matches: 4. CDR3 sequence (DNA): TGCGCCAGCAGATTCAGCGGGGGGGCCGGGGAGCTGTTTTTT. It codes for CASRFSGGAGELFF.

The chain is built from TRBV18 and TRBJ2-5, with D possibly being TRBD1 (6 bases). The germline V gene has CDR1 KGHSH and CDR2 LQKENI. V was cut by 5 bases and J by 5 bases, with 12 bases left in between. The CDR3 is made up of 13 amino acids. CDR3 DNA sequence: TGTGCCAGCTCATCAACAGGGACGGAGACCCAGTACTTC. Translating it yields CASSSTGTETQYF.

This chain links TRBV12-5 with TRBJ2-2, with 7 bases matching TRBD2. The CDR3 contains 15 residues. The junction had 6 bases not matched to a gene; V was cut back by 7 bases and J by 1 base. Germline V CDR1 and CDR2: LGHNT, FRNRAP. CDR3 sequence reads: CASATSGVNTGELFF. The CDR3 DNA reads TGTGCTAGTGCCACAAGCGGGGTGAACACCGGGGAGCTGTTTTTT.

Written as DNA, the CDR3 is TGTGCCAGCGGACGAGGGGGCGCCCCGAACGAGCAGTACTTC. Its protein is CASGRGGAPNEQYF. This chain connects TRBV7-8 to TRBJ2-7, with TRBD1 matching over 7 bases. The germline CDR1 and CDR2 sequences are SGHVS and FQNEAQ. J gave up 5 bases and V 8 bases, and 12 bases lay outside the gene matches. The CDR3 has 14 residues.

J is TRBJ1-2 and V is TRBV16, with D possibly being TRBD1 (5 bases). The V and J ends lost 4 bases and 1 base respectively, with 13 bases between them. This CDR3 region has 15 residues. Germline lookup yields CDR1 KGHSY and CDR2 FQNENV. CDR3 coding DNA: TGTGCCAGCAGCCTATGGGGGGAGATTAACTATGGCTACACCTTC. It codes for CASSLWGEINYGYTF.

The chain employs TRBV14 and TRBJ2-7; 10 bases align to TRBD2. The CDR3 totals 16 residues. Germline V gene sequence: CDR1 SGHDN, CDR2 FVKESK. V lost 3 bases to trimming and J lost 5 bases; unmatched junction nucleotides: 10. CDR3 sequence: CASSQELAGPPHEQYF. Here the CDR3 DNA reads TGTGCCAGCAGCCAGGAACTAGCGGGACCTCCTCACGAGCAGTACTTC. The full variable domain, with the rest looked up from reference TRBV14 and TRBJ2-7, is EAGVTQFPSHSVIEKGQTVTLRCDPISGHDNLYWYRRVMGKEIKFLLHFVKESKQDESGMPNNRFLAERTGGTYSTLKVQPAELEDSGVYFCASSQELAGPPHEQYFGPGTRLTVT.

This clone was seen just once. This rearrangement joins TRBV30 to TRBJ2-2, with TRBD2 as a possible D gene (5 bases). V shed 4 bases and J shed 1 base, with 10 bases lying between them. The CDR3 spans 14 residues. CDR1 GTSNPN and CDR2 SVGIG come from the germline V gene (reference sequence). The CDR3 loop is CAWTGFGNTGELFF. CDR3 nucleotides: TGTGCCTGGACGGGGTTTGGGAACACCGGGGAGCTGTTTTTT.

The chain has TRBV4-2 and TRBJ1-2; D may be TRBD1 (5 bases). CDR3 length equals 16 residues. CDR1 and CDR2 from the germline V gene are LGHNA and YNFKEQ. V was pared by 4 bases and J by 0 bases, with 15 bases between. The CDR3 coding sequence is TGTGCCAGCAGCCGTTATTCGCGACAGTCTAACTATGGCTACACCTTC. Its protein is CASSRYSRQSNYGYTF.